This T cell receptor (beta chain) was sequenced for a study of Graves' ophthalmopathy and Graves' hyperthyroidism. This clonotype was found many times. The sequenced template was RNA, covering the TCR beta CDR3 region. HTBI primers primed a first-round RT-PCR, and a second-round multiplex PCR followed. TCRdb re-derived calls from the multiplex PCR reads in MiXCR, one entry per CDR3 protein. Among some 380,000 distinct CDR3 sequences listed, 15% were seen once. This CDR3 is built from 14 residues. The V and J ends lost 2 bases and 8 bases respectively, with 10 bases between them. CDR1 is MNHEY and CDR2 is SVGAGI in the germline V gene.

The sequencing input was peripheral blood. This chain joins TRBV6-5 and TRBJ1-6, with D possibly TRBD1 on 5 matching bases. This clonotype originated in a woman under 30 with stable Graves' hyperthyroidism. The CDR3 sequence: CASSYPGADSPLHF. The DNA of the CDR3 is TGTGCCAGCAGTTACCCTGGGGCAGATTCACCCCTCCACTTT.